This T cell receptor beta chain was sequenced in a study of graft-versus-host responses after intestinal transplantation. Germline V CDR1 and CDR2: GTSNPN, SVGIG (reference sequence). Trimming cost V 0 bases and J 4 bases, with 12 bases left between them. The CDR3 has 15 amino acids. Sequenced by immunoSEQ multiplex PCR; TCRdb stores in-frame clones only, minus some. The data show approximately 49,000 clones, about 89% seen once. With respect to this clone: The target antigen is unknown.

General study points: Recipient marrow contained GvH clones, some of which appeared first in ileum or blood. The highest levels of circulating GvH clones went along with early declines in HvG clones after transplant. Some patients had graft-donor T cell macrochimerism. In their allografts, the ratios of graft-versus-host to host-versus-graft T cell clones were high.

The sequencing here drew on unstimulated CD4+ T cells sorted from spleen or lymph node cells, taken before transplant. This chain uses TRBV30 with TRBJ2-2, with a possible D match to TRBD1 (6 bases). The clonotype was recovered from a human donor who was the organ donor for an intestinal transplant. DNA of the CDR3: TGTGCCTGGAGTGTACCAACAGGGAGCACCGGGGAGCTGTTTTTT. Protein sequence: CAWSVPTGSTGELFF.